Each of the 18 T cell receptor beta chains below was sequenced from the same sample in a study of spatial heterogeneity in lung cancer. The time point: blood at routine non-recurrence follow-up after resection. No cells were sorted before sequencing. The whole RNA sequenced was extracted from tumor, nontumor lung or frozen PBMC. Using its own MiXCR run on the 5' RACE reads, TCRdb lists one record per CDR3 protein. The data contain about 120,000 distinct CDR3 sequences, more than 10% of them seen just once; the ten biggest clones take up approximately 16%. The sequencing used PBMCs, collected at follow-up. These TCRs come from a male donor with early-stage non-small cell lung cancer.

The table lists this clonotype with a few counts. The CDR3 loop is CASSYSSGGWNEQFF. The CDR3, as DNA: TGTGCCAGCAGTTACTCCAGCGGGGGATGGAATGAGCAGTTCTTC. The chain uses TRBV6-2 or TRBV6-3 and TRBJ2-1; TRBD2 agrees at 8 bases. Germline lookup yields CDR1 MNHEY and CDR2 SVGEGT. The junction had 5 bases not matched to a gene; V was cut back by 0 bases and J by 7 bases. The CDR3 runs 15 residues.

V usage is TRBV27 and J usage is TRBJ1-4, with D unclear. Trimming removed 5 bases from V and 12 bases from J, with 25 bases in between. CDR1 is MNHEY, CDR2 SMNVEV, per germline (reference sequence). This CDR3 contains 16 residues. The CDR3 loop reads CASSPTPWGVGWQLFF. In nucleotides, the CDR3 is TGTGCCAGCAGTCCCACACCCTGGGGTGTCGGGTGGCAACTGTTTTTT.

This clonotype was seen a handful of times. The V and J genes are TRBV9 and TRBJ2-4; unclear D gene. Germline loops: CDR1 SGDLS, CDR2 YYNGEE. CDR3 size: 16 residues. V was cut by 2 bases and J by 7 bases, with 19 bases left in between. CDR3 DNA: TGTGCCAGCAGCGTGCAAGGGTCCCTCGGAGAGAACATTCAGTACTTC. Its translation is CASSVQGSLGENIQYF.

The rearrangement links TRBV9 to TRBJ2-2; TRBD2 might be the D (6 bases). The germline V and J ends were trimmed by 4 bases and 5 bases, with 12 bases remaining between them. There are 14 residues in the CDR3. Germline assignment: CDR1 SGDLS and CDR2 YYNGEE. CDR3 loop: CASSSGGLTGELFF. DNA for the CDR3: TGTGCCAGCAGCTCAGGAGGGTTAACCGGGGAGCTGTTTTTT.

This clonotype was counted only a few times. The chain uses TRBV9 and TRBJ1-1; D is possibly TRBD1 (5 bases). Germline V gene sequence: CDR1 SGDLS, CDR2 YYNGEE. The CDR3 contains 15 residues. The V and J ends lost 2 bases and 4 bases respectively, with 15 bases between them. The chain's CDR3 is CASSVGTSPATEAFF. The DNA for the CDR3 is TGTGCCAGCAGCGTGGGGACCTCTCCGGCCACTGAAGCTTTCTTT.

The table lists this clonotype with a few counts. The chain uses TRBV10-3 and TRBJ2-7; a possible D gene is TRBD1 (6 bases). CDR1 is ENHRY, CDR2 SYGVKD, per germline. V was clipped by 2 bases and J by 0 bases, with 11 bases between them. The CDR3 covers 15 residues. CDR3 sequence: CAISEVGRGSYEQYF. CDR3 coding DNA: TGTGCCATCAGTGAGGTAGGCAGGGGCTCCTACGAGCAGTACTTC.

The table lists this clonotype with many counts. The chain links TRBV29-1 to TRBJ1-2; no clear D gene. The V end lost 3 bases, the J end lost 8 bases, and 13 bases lay between the germline ends. The CDR3 length is 12 residues. CDR1 is SQVTM and CDR2 is ANQGSEA in the germline V gene. In nucleotides, the CDR3 is TGCAGCGTTGACCAAGGAGGGAAGGGCTACACCTTC. Encoded protein: CSVDQGGKGYTF. Full variable domain (missing parts from reference TRBV29-1 and TRBJ1-2): SAVISQKPSRDICQRGTSLTIQCQVDSQVTMMFWYRQQPGQSLTLIATANQGSEATYESGFVIDKFPISRPNLTFSTLTVSNMSPEDSSIYLCSVDQGGKGYTFGSGTRLTVV.

The chain joins TRBV28 to TRBJ1-3, with D uncertain. The germline CDR1 and CDR2 sequences are MDHEN and SYDVKM. V was clipped by 5 bases and J by 2 bases, with 10 bases between them. This CDR3 region has 14 residues. The CDR3 DNA is TGTGCCAGCAGTCAACTAGCGGCTGGAAACACCATATATTTT. Translation gives CASSQLAAGNTIYF.

At least ten counts were recorded for this clonotype. The chain couples TRBV20-1 to TRBJ1-5; 10 nucleotides line up with TRBD1. Losses at the gene ends were 6 bases for V and 0 bases for J; bases not matched to a gene: 2. This CDR3 is 14 amino acids long. From germline, CDR1 is DFQATT and CDR2 SNEGSKA (reference sequence). CDR3 region: CSARTGGSNQPQHF. The CDR3 DNA is TGCAGTGCCCGGACAGGGGGTAGCAATCAGCCCCAGCATTTT.

This clonotype came up many times. The chain combines TRBV24-1 with TRBJ2-2, with 9 nucleotides matching TRBD2. J gave up 7 bases and V 9 bases, and 8 bases lay outside the gene matches. Germline loops: CDR1 KGHDR, CDR2 SFDVKD. The CDR3 loop spans 14 amino acids. The CDR3 nucleotides read TGTGCCACCTCTACTAGCGGGCTCGTCGGGGAGCTGTTTTTT. It codes for CATSTSGLVGELFF.

This clonotype was seen a few times. This chain links TRBV11-3 with TRBJ1-6; 8 bases agree with TRBD1. From germline, CDR1 is SGHNT and CDR2 YENEEA. The ends lost 2 bases at V and 6 bases at J; junction bases unmatched: 3. This CDR3 region has 15 residues. Here the CDR3 DNA reads TGTGCCAGCAGCTTACAGGGACAGGCTAATTCACCCCTCCACTTT. Its translation is CASSLQGQANSPLHF.

The rearrangement joins TRBV7-3 to TRBJ1-1; 7 bases fit TRBD1. V shed 8 bases, J shed 4 bases, and the junction held 7 bases outside the gene matches. Germline V lookup: CDR1 SGHTA, CDR2 FQGTGA. This CDR3 has 13 residues. CDR3 sequence (DNA): TGTGCCAGCGGTACCCAGGGGGGCACTGAAGCTTTCTTT. Translated: CASGTQGGTEAFF.

J is TRBJ2-2 and V is TRBV25-1; no clear D. Germline CDR1 is MGHDK and CDR2 is SYGVNS. The CDR3 is 11 residues long. V was shortened by 4 bases and J by 4 bases, with 1 base between the two germline ends. The CDR3 loop is CASSVTGELFF. The CDR3 nucleotides are TGTGCCAGCAGTGTCACCGGGGAGCTGTTTTTT.

At least ten counts were recorded for this clonotype. V usage is TRBV7-2 and J usage is TRBJ2-3, with D perhaps assigned TRBD1 or TRBD2 (5 bases each). V lost 5 bases, J lost 5 bases, and 11 bases lay in between. The CDR3 spans 13 residues. The germline CDR1 and CDR2 sequences are SGHTA and FQGNSA. This CDR3 reads CASSRARGDTQYF. The CDR3 nucleotides read TGTGCCAGCAGCCGAGCGAGGGGAGATACGCAGTATTTT.

V gene TRBV12-5 combines with J gene TRBJ2-1; possibly TRBD2 for D (5 bases). Trimming cost V 2 bases and J 9 bases, with 5 bases left between them. CDR3 length: 11 residues. Germline CDR1 is LGHNT and CDR2 is FRNRAP. The CDR3 sequence: CASGLRGEQFF. The CDR3 region has the DNA TGTGCTAGTGGTTTGCGGGGTGAGCAGTTCTTC. Full variable domain (remainder filled in from reference TRBV12-5 and TRBJ2-1): DARVTQTPRHKVTEMGQEVTMRCQPILGHNTVFWYRQTMMQGLELLAYFRNRAPLDDSGMPKDRFSAEMPDATLATLKIQPSEPRDSAVYFCASGLRGEQFFGPGTRLTVL.

A few counts support this clonotype. V usage is TRBV5-4 and J usage is TRBJ2-6; 9 bases line up with TRBD1. Per the germline V gene, CDR1 is SGHNT and CDR2 is YYREEE (reference sequence). The CDR3 extends over 18 amino acids. After removal of 4 bases from V and 3 bases from J, the junction contained 11 bases not matched to a gene. CDR3 protein: CASSRPGQGLLGANVLTF. The CDR3 nucleotides are TGTGCCAGCAGCAGACCGGGACAGGGACTCCTTGGGGCCAACGTCCTGACTTTC.

The CDR3, as DNA: TGTGCCATCAGCACAACAGGGAACACTGAAGCTTTCTTT. Translation gives CAISTTGNTEAFF. The V and J genes are TRBV10-3 and TRBJ1-1, with D perhaps matching TRBD1 (5 bases). V was shortened by 6 bases and J by 1 base, with 9 bases between the two germline ends. This CDR3 comprises 13 residues. Germline V lookup: CDR1 ENHRY, CDR2 SYGVKD.

This chain joins TRBV7-6 and TRBJ1-4; 8 bases map to TRBD1. Germline lookup yields CDR1 SGHVS and CDR2 FNYEAQ. The CDR3 has 15 residues. V shed 5 bases, J shed 2 bases, and the junction held 4 bases outside the gene matches. The CDR3 region has the DNA TGTGCCAGCAGCACCCGGACAGGGACTAATGAAAAACTGTTTTTT. Translating it yields CASSTRTGTNEKLFF.